This paragraph covers one T cell receptor (beta chain) sequence. Its specificity is not known. This sample was included in a study of cytomegalovirus exposure and HLA in healthy donors. Per the germline V gene, CDR1 is LNHDA and CDR2 is SQIVND (reference sequence). Trimming removed 1 base from V and 0 bases from J, with 10 bases in between. The CDR3 is 16 residues long. Primers for the PCR totalled 60 Vbeta and 13 Jbeta. Method: immunoSEQ multiplex PCR; TCRdb's copy keeps in-frame clones and lacks some. This table has 89,000 or so clones, just under 75% appearing once. Study-wide findings and caveats: TRBV6-2, TRBV6-3 and other indistinguishable V segments were excluded. A later analysis showed that HLA-associated TCR beta chains had undergone more clonal expansion than equally common others. Earlier findings revealed that most TCR beta V segments proved productive either about 87% or about 30% of the time.

The sequenced material came from PBMCs. The sequence was obtained from a man in his 60s in good health and CMV-seronegative. The chain uses TRBV19 and TRBJ2-1; no definite D call. The CDR3 protein is CASSIASRSSYNEQFF. The CDR3 DNA reads TGTGCCAGTAGTATAGCCAGCCGGAGCTCCTACAATGAGCAGTTCTTC.